The source of this T cell receptor (beta chain) is a study of T cell responses to AZD1222 COVID-19 vaccine. Repertoires were generated with immunoSEQ multiplex PCR, while TCRdb's copy carries only in-frame clones and drops some. The sample yields under 130,000 clones, 87% seen once. The specimen was peripheral blood, collected 28 days after the second AZD1222 dose. This clonotype originated in an adult who received the AZD1222 COVID-19 vaccine.

DNA for the CDR3: TGTGCCAGCAGTCCGGGAATAAGGGGCTATGGCTACACCTTC. Translation gives CASSPGIRGYGYTF. The genes are TRBV27 and TRBJ1-2, with D tentatively TRBD1 (5 bases). The CDR3 is 14 amino acids. Germline V lookup: CDR1 MNHEY, CDR2 SMNVEV (reference sequence). The V and J ends lost 5 bases and 4 bases respectively, with 14 bases between them.